What follows are 27 T cell receptor beta chains derived from one specimen sequenced in a study of blood T cell repertoires in COVID-19 (dated by TCRdb to about 2020). Receptor amplification or capture employed the immunoSEQ multiplex PCR assay. TCRdb took over this immuneACCESS table, retaining in-frame rearrangements with V and J assigned. Such tables are incomplete; in checked studies, under half of the missing clones stem from an unresolved V gene, and the remainder is unexplained. The sample profile shows around 210,000 clones; over 75% of them were found once. 4.5% to 6% of the sample goes to the ten largest clones. Input material: peripheral blood. The receptors were gathered from a man aged 50-59 years with COVID-19, enrolled during active disease.

V gene TRBV4-2 combines with J gene TRBJ1-6, with 10 nucleotides matching TRBD1. Germline CDR1 and CDR2: LGHNA and YNFKEQ. The trim removed 0 bases at V and 10 bases at J, leaving 9 bases unmatched. CDR3 length: 17 amino acids. The CDR3, as DNA: TGTGCCAGCAGCCAAGAAGGACGGGACAGGGGAACCTCACCCCTCCACTTT. Protein product: CASSQEGRDRGTSPLHF.

The table lists this clone with a few counts. This rearrangement joins TRBV19 to TRBJ1-4, with D unclear. Germline-derived CDR1 and CDR2 are LNHDA and SQIVND (reference sequence). This CDR3 region has 14 residues. V lost 1 base to trimming and J lost 8 bases, with 11 bases between them. The CDR3 coding sequence is TGTGCCAGTAGTATAGTAGGCGGTGGGGAAAAACTGTTTTTT. It codes for CASSIVGGGEKLFF.

This CDR3 is CASSRCPGQGSDTQYF. The CDR3 coding sequence is TGTGCCAGCAGCAGGTGTCCCGGACAGGGGTCAGATACGCAGTATTTT. V and J are TRBV21-1 and TRBJ2-3; the table gives TRBD1 as D, unverified against the DNA. TRBV21-1 is a pseudogene. The CDR3 spans 16 residues.

J is TRBJ2-4 and V is TRBV7-2, with D possibly being TRBD1 (6 bases). Trimming took 0 bases from V and 3 from J, leaving 12 bases between them. The length of the CDR3 is 16 residues. CDR1 SGHTA and CDR2 FQGNSA come from the germline V gene. CDR3 residues: CASSLAGASGKNIQYF. Here the CDR3 DNA reads TGTGCCAGCAGCTTAGCGGGGGCAAGTGGCAAAAACATTCAGTACTTC.

V is TRBV5-5 and J is TRBJ1-1; D is unclear. The germline gives CDR1 SGHKS, CDR2 YYEKEE (reference sequence). The CDR3 extends over 13 amino acids. With 4 bases removed from V and 0 bases from J, the gap between germline ends came to 7 bases. CDR3 DNA sequence: TGTGCCAGCAGCCAAACAGTGAACACTGAAGCTTTCTTT. Amino acids: CASSQTVNTEAFF.

This rearrangement joins TRBV21-1 to TRBJ1-1. TRBV21-1 is noted as a pseudogene. CDR3 size: 15 residues. Written as DNA, the CDR3 is TGTGCCAGCAGCAAAGTCGTCGGGGGGCGCACTGAAGCTTTCTTT. Translating gives CASSKVVGGRTEAFF.

J is TRBJ2-7 and V is TRBV6-5, with D unclear. Germline V CDR1 and CDR2: MNHEY, SVGAGI. This CDR3 contains 15 residues. V lost 6 bases and J lost 0, with 15 bases in between. The CDR3 is CASRSHSGYSYEQYF. The CDR3 nucleotides read TGTGCCAGCAGATCTCACTCGGGTTACTCCTACGAGCAGTACTTC.

As DNA, the CDR3 is TGTGCCAGCAGTTTATCCCCGGGTGTAAATTCCTTCTTT. Its translation: CASSLSPGVNSFF. V is TRBV28 and J is TRBJ1-1; no firm D call. Trimming took 1 base from V and 14 from J, leaving 17 bases between them. The germline CDR1 and CDR2 sequences are MDHEN and SYDVKM. This CDR3 is built from 13 residues.

This clone was recorded once. The rearrangement links TRBV7-3 to TRBJ2-3; 7 positions match TRBD2. V lost 5 bases and J lost 3; bases outside the gene matches: 8. The length of the CDR3 is 15 residues. Germline V gene lookup returns CDR1 SGHTA and CDR2 FQGTGA. CDR3 coding DNA: TGTGCCAGCAGCCCGTCGAGCGGGGCAACAGATACGCAGTATTTT. The encoded protein is CASSPSSGATDTQYF.

The genes are TRBV4-2 and TRBJ2-5; a weak D match, TRBD1 (6 bases). V lost 2 bases to trimming and J lost 2 bases, with 9 bases between them. The CDR3 length is 14 residues. Germline CDR1 and CDR2: LGHNA and YNFKEQ. The CDR3 reads CASSQPDRQETQYF. The CDR3, as DNA: TGTGCCAGCAGCCAACCCGACAGGCAAGAGACCCAGTACTTC.

This sequence joins TRBV10-3 and TRBJ2-7; 7 bases align to TRBD1. The CDR3 consists of 13 residues. V was clipped by 4 bases and J by 3 bases; unmatched bases: 3. CDR1 and CDR2 from the germline V gene are ENHRY and SYGVKD. The CDR3 bases are TGTGCCATCAGTGTGACAGGGTTCTACGAGCAGTACTTC. It is translated as CAISVTGFYEQYF.

The chain recombines TRBV7-2 with TRBJ1-1; TRBD1 is a possible D gene (5 bases). Trimming removed 1 base at V and 5 bases at J, with 14 bases between. CDR1 is SGHTA, CDR2 FQGNSA, per germline. CDR3 size: 15 residues. In DNA, the CDR3 is TGTGCCAGCAGCTTAGGTGATTGGGGGGGGACTGAAGCTTTCTTT. It specifies CASSLGDWGGTEAFF.

The chain employs TRBV5-6 and TRBJ2-6; maybe TRBD2 (5 bases). This CDR3 is 18 amino acids long. CDR1 is SGHDT, CDR2 YYEEEE, per germline. V was cut by 4 bases and J by 2 bases, with 19 bases left in between. The DNA of the CDR3 is TGTGCCAGCAGCCCATACCCCTACACGGGGACTGGGGCCAACGTCCTGACTTTC. It is translated as CASSPYPYTGTGANVLTF.

The chain has TRBV7-8 and TRBJ1-5, with no clear D. The CDR3 has 20 amino acids. CDR1 SGHVS and CDR2 FQNEAQ come from the germline V gene. The V end was cut by 3 bases, the J end by 6 bases, with 30 bases between. CDR3 sequence reads: CASSFPREDPSQGFSQPQHF. The CDR3 coding sequence is TGTGCCAGCAGCTTCCCGCGGGAGGACCCAAGTCAAGGTTTCAGTCAGCCCCAGCATTTT.

This chain uses TRBV12-5 with TRBJ2-2, with 9 bases that match TRBD2. The J segment lost 6 bases and the V segment lost 3 bases, leaving 5 bases of the junction unmatched. Germline V gives CDR1 LGHNT, CDR2 FRNRAP. The CDR3 is 15 residues long. The CDR3 coding sequence is TGTGCTAGTGGTTTTATGGGACTAGCTCCCGGGGAGCTGTTTTTT. Its protein is CASGFMGLAPGELFF.

This clone occurred once. This chain joins TRBV25-1 and TRBJ1-6; TRBD1 aligns across 10 bases. This CDR3 contains 17 residues. The trim removed 3 bases at V and 9 bases at J, leaving 11 bases unmatched. Germline values: CDR1 MGHDK, CDR2 SYGVNS. CDR3 bases: TGTGCCAGCAGTGATTCCTACGGGACAGGGGTTTCTTCACCCCTCCACTTT. Its translation: CASSDSYGTGVSSPLHF.

The sample holds a few counts of this clone. This chain uses TRBV6-5 with TRBJ1-2; 7 nucleotides line up with TRBD1. This CDR3 is 15 amino acids long. The V gene's germline CDR1 is MNHEY and CDR2 SVGAGI. J lost 4 bases, V lost 10 bases, and 15 bases had no gene match. The CDR3 sequence: CATAPLQGFIYGYTF. CDR3 nucleotide sequence: TGTGCCACCGCACCCTTACAGGGGTTTATCTATGGCTACACCTTC.

V is TRBV7-9 and J is TRBJ1-1; 10 bases line up with TRBD1. CDR3 length equals 15 residues. The germline V gene has CDR1 SEHNR and CDR2 FQNEAQ (reference sequence). Trimming took 1 base from V and 4 from J; bases not matched to a gene: 3. The CDR3 loop is CASSLGGTGVTEAFF. CDR3 in DNA: TGTGCCAGCAGCTTAGGAGGGACAGGGGTCACTGAAGCTTTCTTT.

Only one count was recorded for this clone. CDR3 nucleotides: TGTGCCAGCAGCCAACCCGGGTTCGGCGAAAAACTGTTTTTT. This codes for CASSQPGFGEKLFF. This chain joins TRBV3-1 (or the pseudogene TRBV3-2) and TRBJ1-4; D call uncertain. Trimming took 2 bases from V and 8 from J, leaving 12 bases between them. This CDR3 has 14 residues. In germline, CDR1 is LGHDT, CDR2 YNNKEL (reference sequence).

This clone was seen once. This sequence joins TRBV11-1 and TRBJ1-6; 7 bases align to TRBD1. Losses at the gene ends were 3 bases for V and 10 bases for J; bases not matched to a gene: 6. CDR1 is SGHAT and CDR2 is FQDESV in the germline V gene (reference sequence). The CDR3 spans 14 residues. CDR3 loop: CASSFDRVGSPLHF. For the CDR3, the DNA is TGTGCCAGCAGCTTCGACAGGGTGGGGTCACCCCTCCACTTT.

The chain employs TRBV7-2 and TRBJ2-1; possibly TRBD2 for D (5 bases). Germline-derived CDR1 and CDR2 are SGHTA and FQGNSA. V lost 3 bases and J lost 15, with 21 bases in between. The CDR3 covers 14 residues. As DNA, the CDR3 is TGTGCCAGCAGCTTGCAAGTTAGGTCCCCAGAGGGGTTCTTC. Protein product: CASSLQVRSPEGFF.

V usage is TRBV28 and J usage is TRBJ1-1; D possibly corresponds to TRBD1 (5 bases). CDR1 is MDHEN and CDR2 is SYDVKM in the germline V gene. The CDR3 totals 14 residues. Trimming took 2 bases from V and 4 from J, leaving 11 bases between them. CDR3 nucleotides: TGTGCCAGCAGTTTAACGGGGGGTGGCACTGAAGCTTTCTTT. It codes for CASSLTGGGTEAFF.

This clone has just a few counts. The chain couples TRBV19 to TRBJ1-5; tentative D call: TRBD1 (6 bases). This CDR3 has 14 residues. The V end lost 7 bases, the J end lost 3 bases, and 13 bases lay between the germline ends. Looked up from germline, CDR1 is LNHDA and CDR2 is SQIVND (reference sequence). The CDR3 is CASKEDSSNQPQHF. The CDR3 DNA reads TGTGCCAGTAAGGAGGACAGCTCCAATCAGCCCCAGCATTTT.

V usage is TRBV10-3 and J usage is TRBJ2-1, with 11 bases matching TRBD2. With V trimmed by 2 bases and J by 10 bases, 4 bases remained unmatched. Germline assignment: CDR1 ENHRY and CDR2 SYGVKD. This CDR3 is 14 amino acids long. CDR3 bases: TGTGCCATCAGTGAGCTAGCGGGGGGTGGGGAGCAGTTCTTC. It translates to CAISELAGGGEQFF.

The CDR3 spells CASSSLSGGGEQYF. The CDR3 DNA follows: TGCGCCAGCAGCTCACTCTCAGGGGGCGGCGAGCAGTACTTC. The rearrangement links TRBV5-1 to TRBJ2-7; 8 nucleotides align to TRBD1. From germline, CDR1 is SGHRS and CDR2 YFSETQ. Losses at the gene ends were 3 bases for V and 6 bases for J; bases not matched to a gene: 8. The CDR3 extends over 14 amino acids.

V is TRBV12-3 or TRBV12-4 and J is TRBJ1-2; D perhaps matches TRBD1 (6 bases). V was shortened by 5 bases and J by 8 bases, with 12 bases between the two germline ends. The CDR3 is 12 amino acids. The CDR3 DNA reads TGTGCCAGCAGTACCTACAGGGACGGCTACACCTTC. Protein product: CASSTYRDGYTF.

V is TRBV5-1 and J is TRBJ2-1; 8 bases align to TRBD2. Losses at the gene ends were 4 bases for V and 3 bases for J; bases not matched to a gene: 9. There are 16 residues in the CDR3. Germline assignment: CDR1 SGHRS and CDR2 YFSETQ. In nucleotides, the CDR3 is TGCGCCAGCAGCCTTTTCATAGCGGGGAGCTACAATGAGCAGTTCTTC. Translating gives CASSLFIAGSYNEQFF.